Given below is one T cell receptor (beta chain) in context. The data are from a study of blood T cell repertoires in COVID-19. J gave up 6 bases and V 2 bases, and 4 bases lay outside the gene matches. The CDR3 covers 14 residues. Per the germline V gene, CDR1 is SGHRS and CDR2 is YFSETQ. As processed by the authors: Researchers report that nucleated cell counts were estimated from reference gene primer amplification. Generated by immunoSEQ multiplex PCR, the TCRdb table keeps only in-frame clones and is missing some. V and J calls and clone size follow that table, whereas D and trimming were derived from the DNA. The sample consists of a few hundred thousand clones, 86% of them appearing once.

What was sequenced was PBMCs or T cells enriched from blood (not recorded which). The chain couples TRBV5-1 to TRBJ2-7, with 11 bases fitting TRBD2. The receptor's source is a woman younger than 45 who had been exposed to COVID-19. CDR3 residues: CASSFSGGVSEQYF. As DNA, the CDR3 is TGCGCCAGCAGCTTTAGCGGGGGGGTTAGCGAGCAGTACTTC.